This T cell receptor (beta chain) was observed in a study of Ad26.COV2.S vaccination and SARS-CoV-2 variants (dated by TCRdb to the early 2020s). About the investigation overall: Vaccine-arm donors came from COV1001, a multicentre, randomized, double-blind, placebo-controlled phase I-IIa trial of Ad26.COV2.S in healthy adults. Dosing of Ad26.COV2.S was intramuscular, at either 5x10^10 or 1x10^11 viral particles, delivered as one shot or as two shots spaced 56 days apart. Sequencing of the TCRbeta repertoire served to evaluate the specificity and breadth of SARS-CoV-2-reactive T cell receptors following Ad26.COV2.S vaccination. A total of roughly 32 samples were included in the TCR-sequenced set, comprising 19 Ad26.COV2.S vaccine recipients, 5 placebo recipients and 8 SARS-CoV-2 convalescent individuals. Trial participants were randomized into five groups of five, in which low-dose or high-dose Ad26.COV2.S was given once or twice, or placebo was given on both occasions. Investigators remained blinded to trial group allocation during experiments and outcome assessment. The investigation overall reported the following: Vaccine and placebo recipients had similar non-spike TCR breadth, a finding consistent with the vaccine containing only spike. The study was not powered to compare responses between vaccine doses or regimens. After vaccination, spike-specific CD8+ and CD4+ T cell responses were reported to show substantial breadth. Ad26.COV2.S recipients had higher spike-specific TCR breadth than placebo recipients (P = 0.0014). The authors noted that the TCR breadth and depth analyses may have underestimated total T cell responses.

In light of the paper, this sample's treatment or condition label describes: some 19 received Ad26.COV2.S at low or high dose, single or two shots; several received placebo; per-sample allocation not given. For vaccine and placebo recipients, repertoires were sequenced using samples collected on day 63 after the first injection. Between 29 July and 7 August 2020, Cohort 1b enrolled fewer than 30 adults aged 18-55 years at one site in Boston, USA. As a vaccine, Ad26.COV2.S was a replication-incompetent adenovirus type 26 vector that expressed a prefusion-stabilized SARS-CoV-2 spike protein derived from the original Wuhan strain. Comments on this clone: Its antigen remains undetermined. Base qualities are not at hand, and no much larger clone is one base apart.

The immunoSEQ Assay was the method used to sequence TCRbeta CDR3 regions. After extraction, genomic DNA underwent amplification by bias-controlled multiplex PCR, followed by high-throughput sequencing. The study's processing was this. Collapsing and filtering of sequences were performed to quantify the absolute abundance of each unique TCRbeta CDR3 region. Usable DNA was measured by amplifying reference genes present in all nucleated cells, and TCRbeta template counts were normalized to that usable DNA to estimate T cell fraction. Repertoire TCRs were annotated as SARS-CoV-2-specific when V gene, CDR3 amino acid sequence and J gene were exactly matched to a known reactive TCR set. The reference SARS-CoV-2 TCR set was derived from MIRA and filtered for enrichment in COVID-19-positive ImmuneCODE repertoires, a step that removed public or cross-reactive TCRs. Using the MIRA antigens, annotated TCRs were further analysed by specific ORF or by position within an ORF. Depth was the summed frequency of annotated unique rearrangements, while breadth was defined as annotated unique rearrangements over total unique productive rearrangements. Two-sided Wilcoxon rank-sum tests were applied when comparing TCR breadth between groups. TCRdb re-hosts the immuneACCESS table, in-frame sequences only. Its copies lack some clones; in the studies checked, an unresolved V gene accounts for under half of them, and the cause for the rest is not known. V, J and clone size are those of that table, while D and trimming were read from the DNA. Counted in this sample were 400,000 to 450,000 clones; around 92% of them appeared once. More than 1.5% of the sample is held by the ten biggest clonotypes.

The germline V gene specifies SGHRS as CDR1 and YFSETQ as CDR2. The germline V end is reduced by 0 bases and the J end by 4 bases; junction bases left unmatched: 11. Taken from cysteine to phenylalanine, the CDR3 has 17 residues. Kept here is only the CDR3 DNA, which spans 51 bases and is read in frame from base 1. This receptor was obtained from a person between 18 and 59 years old who received the Ad26.COV2.S COVID-19 vaccine or a placebo. The sample here was peripheral blood, taken in a trial of Ad26.COV2.S vaccine versus placebo. Rearrangement joined TRBV5-1 to TRBJ1-2, with 8 bases in between that match TRBD1. This receptor has the CDR3 CASSLGTGGLFSYGYTF. The DNA sequence is given as TGCGCCAGCAGCTTGGGTACAGGGGGATTATTTAGCTATGGCTACACCTTC.